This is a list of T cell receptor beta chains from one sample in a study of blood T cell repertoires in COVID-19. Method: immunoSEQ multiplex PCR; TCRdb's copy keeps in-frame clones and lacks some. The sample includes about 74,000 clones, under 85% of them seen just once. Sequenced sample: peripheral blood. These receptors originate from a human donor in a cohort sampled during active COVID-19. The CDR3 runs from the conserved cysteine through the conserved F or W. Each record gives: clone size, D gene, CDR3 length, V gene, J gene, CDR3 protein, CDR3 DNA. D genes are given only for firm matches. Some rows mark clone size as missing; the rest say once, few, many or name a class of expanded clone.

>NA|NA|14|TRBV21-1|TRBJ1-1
CASSTYTVNTEAFF
TGTGCCAGCAGCACCTACACAGTGAACACTGAAGCTTTCTTT
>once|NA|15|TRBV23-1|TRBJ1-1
CASSQSGRADTEAFF
TGCGCCAGCAGTCAATCGGGCAGGGCGGACACTGAAGCTTTCTTT
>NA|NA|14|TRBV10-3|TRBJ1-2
CAISESKGVEGYTF
TGTGCCATCAGTGAGTCGAAGGGGGTTGAAGGCTACACCTTC
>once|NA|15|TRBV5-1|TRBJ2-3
CASSLVALNTDTQYF
TGCGCCAGCAGCTTAGTCGCCCTAAACACAGATACGCAGTATTTT
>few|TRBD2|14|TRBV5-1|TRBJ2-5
CASSFRTREETQYF
TGCGCCAGCAGCTTCCGGACTAGGGAAGAGACCCAGTACTTC
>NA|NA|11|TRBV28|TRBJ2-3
CASSTSDTQYF
TGTGCCAGCAGCACTTCAGATACGCAGTATTTT
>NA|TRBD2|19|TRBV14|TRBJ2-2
CASSQDRGLAGYRTGELFF
TGTGCCAGCAGCCAAGATCGCGGGCTAGCGGGGTATCGGACCGGGGAGCTGTTTTTT
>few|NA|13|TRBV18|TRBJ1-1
CASSPQQYTEAFF
TGTGCCAGCTCACCGCAACAGTACACTGAAGCTTTCTTT
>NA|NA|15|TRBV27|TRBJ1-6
CASSFEASPNSPLHF
TGTGCCAGCAGTTTTGAGGCTTCGCCTAATTCACCCCTCCACTTT
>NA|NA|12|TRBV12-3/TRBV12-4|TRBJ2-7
CASSPGGGEQYF
TGTGCCAGCAGTCCAGGGGGAGGCGAGCAGTACTTC
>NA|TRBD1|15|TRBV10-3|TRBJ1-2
CATNPGTGDRYGYTF
TGTGCCACAAACCCCGGGACAGGGGACCGCTATGGCTACACCTTC
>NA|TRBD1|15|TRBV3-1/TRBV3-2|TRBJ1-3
CASSQDPHRGDTIYF
TGTGCCAGCAGCCAAGATCCTCACAGGGGGGACACCATATATTTT
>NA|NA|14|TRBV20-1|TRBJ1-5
CSASSGGGNQPQHF
TGCAGTGCTAGTTCGGGGGGAGGTAATCAGCCCCAGCATTTT
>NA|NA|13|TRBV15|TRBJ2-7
CATSIVGGAEQYF
TGTGCCACCAGCATTGTCGGGGGTGCCGAGCAGTACTTC
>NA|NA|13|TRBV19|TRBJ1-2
CASSFSTGGGYTF
TGTGCCAGTAGTTTTTCCACCGGGGGAGGCTACACCTTC
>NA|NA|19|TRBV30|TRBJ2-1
CAWSARTGTPLSSYNEQFF
TGTGCCTGGAGTGCCCGAACCGGGACTCCATTGAGCTCCTACAATGAGCAGTTCTTC
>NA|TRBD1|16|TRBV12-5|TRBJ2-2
CASGSGQGALTGELFF
TGTGCTAGTGGGTCCGGACAGGGGGCCCTCACCGGGGAGCTGTTTTTT
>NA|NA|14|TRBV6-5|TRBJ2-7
CASETGTRTSEQYF
TGTGCCAGCGAGACCGGGACACGAACTTCCGAGCAGTACTTC
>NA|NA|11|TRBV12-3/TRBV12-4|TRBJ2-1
CASSGGGEQFF
TGTGCCAGCAGTGGAGGTGGCGAGCAGTTCTTC
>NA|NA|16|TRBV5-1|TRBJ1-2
CASSPGGVAKNYGYTF
TGCGCCAGCAGCCCTGGCGGGGTTGCAAAGAACTATGGCTACACCTTC
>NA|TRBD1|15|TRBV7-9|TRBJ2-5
CASSLTHRGVETQYF
TGTGCCAGCAGCTTAACGCACAGGGGGGTCGAGACCCAGTACTTC
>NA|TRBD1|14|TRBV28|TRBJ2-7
CASSSPGQNYEQYF
TGTGCCAGCAGTTCACCGGGACAGAACTACGAGCAGTACTTC
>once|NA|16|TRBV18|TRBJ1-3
CASSPRTPSSGNTIYF
TGTGCCAGCTCACCTAGGACACCTAGCTCTGGAAACACCATATATTTT
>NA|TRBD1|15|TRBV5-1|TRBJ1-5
CASSPGTGFGQPQHF
TGCGCCAGCAGCCCGGGGACAGGGTTCGGACAGCCCCAGCATTTT
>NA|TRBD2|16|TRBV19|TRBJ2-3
CASSGLAGGPLDTQYF
TGTGCCAGTAGTGGACTAGCGGGGGGGCCTTTGGATACGCAGTATTTT
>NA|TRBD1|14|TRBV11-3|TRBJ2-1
CASCPGGRCNEQFF
TGTGCCAGCTGCCCAGGGGGCAGGTGCAATGAGCAGTTCTTC
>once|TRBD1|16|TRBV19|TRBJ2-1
CASKSGGTSSYNEQFF
TGTGCCAGCAAATCAGGGGGCACCAGCTCCTACAATGAGCAGTTCTTC
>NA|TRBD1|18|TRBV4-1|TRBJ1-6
CASSQRQGQGAPDSPLHF
TGCGCCAGCAGCCAGAGGCAAGGACAGGGGGCGCCGGATTCACCCCTCCACTTT
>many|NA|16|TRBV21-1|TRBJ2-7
CASSKERRGLRDEQYF
TGTGCCAGCAGCAAAGAGAGGCGGGGGCTGAGGGACGAGCAGTACTTC
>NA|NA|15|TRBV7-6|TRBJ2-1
CASSLNSVTYNEQFF
TGTGCCAGCAGCTTGAACTCGGTCACCTACAATGAGCAGTTCTTC
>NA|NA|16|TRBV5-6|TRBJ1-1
CASSLWIGALNTEAFF
TGTGCCAGCAGCTTGTGGATAGGGGCCTTGAACACTGAAGCTTTCTTT